These T cell receptor beta chains were read from a single sample in a study of T cells after yellow fever vaccination. One entry per CDR3 protein results from TCRdb running MiXCR on the 5' RACE reads. The sample has approximately 550,000 distinct CDR3 sequences, roughly 13% seen once. Sample: PBMCs, taken on the day of the yellow fever booster vaccination. All receptors derive from a man between 25 and 39 years old who received the YFV17D yellow fever vaccine. Both conserved end residues are part of each CDR3. Each record gives: J gene, D gene, V gene, clone size, CDR3 protein, CDR3 DNA. The D gene is left open where the match is weak. Expanded clones are given a class, and other clones once, few, many or no size at all.

j_gene: TRBJ2-1; d_gene: TRBD2; v_gene: TRBV20-1; abundance: few; CDR3aa: CSAELTSVYNEQFF; CDR3nt: TGCAGTGCCGAATTGACTAGCGTATACAATGAGCAGTTCTTC
j_gene: TRBJ2-2; d_gene: -; v_gene: TRBV6-1; abundance: -; CDR3aa: CASSRGTVVGELFF; CDR3nt: TGTGCCAGCAGCCGGGGGACAGTGGTCGGGGAGCTGTTTTTT
j_gene: TRBJ2-3; d_gene: -; v_gene: TRBV2; abundance: -; CDR3aa: CASRLRESTDTQYF; CDR3nt: TGTGCCAGCAGATTACGGGAGTCCACAGATACGCAGTATTTT
j_gene: TRBJ2-5; d_gene: -; v_gene: TRBV3-1; abundance: few; CDR3aa: CASSQVEGIQETQYF; CDR3nt: TGTGCCAGCAGCCAAGTTGAGGGAATCCAAGAGACCCAGTACTTC
j_gene: TRBJ2-7; d_gene: TRBD2; v_gene: TRBV20-1; abundance: -; CDR3aa: CSARDLGTSAYEQYF; CDR3nt: TGCAGTGCTAGAGATTTGGGGACTAGCGCCTACGAGCAGTACTTC
j_gene: TRBJ2-7; d_gene: -; v_gene: TRBV7-2; abundance: many; CDR3aa: CASSFDFTSFYEQYF; CDR3nt: TGTGCCAGCAGCTTCGATTTTACTAGTTTCTACGAGCAGTACTTC
j_gene: TRBJ2-5; d_gene: -; v_gene: TRBV21-1; abundance: -; CDR3aa: CASSPSPLPGTQYF; CDR3nt: TGTGCCAGCAGCCCATCCCCCCTACCTGGGACCCAGTACTTC
j_gene: TRBJ2-2; d_gene: -; v_gene: TRBV11-2; abundance: -; CDR3aa: CASSLEPAGELFF; CDR3nt: TGTGCCAGCAGCTTAGAACCCGCCGGGGAGCTGTTTTTT
j_gene: TRBJ2-3; d_gene: -; v_gene: TRBV18; abundance: -; CDR3aa: CASSPNQEDTQYF; CDR3nt: TGTGCCAGCTCACCAAATCAGGAGGATACGCAGTATTTT
j_gene: TRBJ2-7; d_gene: TRBD1; v_gene: TRBV18; abundance: -; CDR3aa: CASSGMDRINEQYF; CDR3nt: TGTGCCAGCTCAGGAATGGACAGGATCAACGAGCAGTACTTC
j_gene: TRBJ2-3; d_gene: -; v_gene: TRBV12-3/TRBV12-4; abundance: -; CDR3aa: CATTFGPGSPNTQYF; CDR3nt: TGTGCCACCACCTTCGGGCCCGGAAGTCCCAATACGCAGTATTTT
j_gene: TRBJ2-7; d_gene: -; v_gene: TRBV19; abundance: -; CDR3aa: CASSTIVAHEQYF; CDR3nt: TGTGCCAGTAGTACCATCGTGGCTCACGAGCAGTACTTC
j_gene: TRBJ2-7; d_gene: -; v_gene: TRBV30; abundance: -; CDR3aa: CAWSVVAVPGEQYF; CDR3nt: TGTGCCTGGAGTGTCGTAGCGGTTCCGGGGGAGCAGTACTTC
j_gene: TRBJ2-3; d_gene: -; v_gene: TRBV18; abundance: -; CDR3aa: CASSPQKTDTQYF; CDR3nt: TGTGCCAGCTCACCCCAGAAGACAGATACGCAGTATTTT
j_gene: TRBJ2-5; d_gene: -; v_gene: TRBV5-6; abundance: -; CDR3aa: CASSLTKKTQYF; CDR3nt: TGTGCCAGCAGCCTAACGAAGAAGACCCAGTACTTC
j_gene: TRBJ2-7; d_gene: TRBD1; v_gene: TRBV7-2; abundance: -; CDR3aa: CASRGTGGLSYEQYF; CDR3nt: TGTGCCAGCAGGGGGACAGGCGGACTTTCCTACGAGCAGTACTTC
j_gene: TRBJ2-4; d_gene: TRBD2; v_gene: TRBV19; abundance: few; CDR3aa: CASSIGLADDQNIQYF; CDR3nt: TGTGCCAGTAGTATTGGACTAGCCGACGACCAAAACATTCAGTACTTC
j_gene: TRBJ1-5; d_gene: -; v_gene: TRBV27; abundance: -; CDR3aa: CASSPRGGYSNQPQHF; CDR3nt: TGTGCCAGCAGTCCTCGTGGAGGCTATAGCAATCAGCCCCAGCATTTT
j_gene: TRBJ1-2; d_gene: -; v_gene: TRBV5-1; abundance: many; CDR3aa: CATKMGAGPFGYTF; CDR3nt: TGCGCCACCAAAATGGGGGCAGGGCCCTTTGGCTACACCTTC
j_gene: TRBJ2-2; d_gene: -; v_gene: TRBV7-9; abundance: few; CDR3aa: CASSLALAAAGELFF; CDR3nt: TGTGCCAGCAGCTTAGCGCTGGCGGCAGCCGGGGAGCTGTTTTTT
j_gene: TRBJ2-7; d_gene: -; v_gene: TRBV10-1; abundance: -; CDR3aa: CASSRQRSSYEQYF; CDR3nt: TGCGCCAGCAGTCGCCAGCGGAGCTCCTACGAGCAGTACTTC
j_gene: TRBJ2-3; d_gene: -; v_gene: TRBV4-3; abundance: -; CDR3aa: CASSQDARNTDTQYF; CDR3nt: TGCGCCAGCAGCCAAGACGCGCGGAACACAGATACGCAGTATTTT
j_gene: TRBJ2-1; d_gene: -; v_gene: TRBV5-1; abundance: -; CDR3aa: CASSLLARGSYNEQFF; CDR3nt: TGCGCCAGCAGCTTGCTTGCTCGGGGTTCCTACAATGAGCAGTTCTTC
j_gene: TRBJ2-7; d_gene: -; v_gene: TRBV9; abundance: -; CDR3aa: CASSVDAGYYEQYF; CDR3nt: TGTGCCAGCAGCGTAGACGCGGGGTACTACGAGCAGTACTTC
j_gene: TRBJ2-1; d_gene: TRBD2; v_gene: TRBV7-2; abundance: many; CDR3aa: CASSLRAGGYNEQFF; CDR3nt: TGTGCCAGCAGCTTAAGAGCGGGGGGTTACAATGAGCAGTTCTTC
j_gene: TRBJ1-5; d_gene: TRBD1; v_gene: TRBV20-1; abundance: -; CDR3aa: CSATTGEHSFQPQHF; CDR3nt: TGCAGTGCGACGACAGGGGAGCATAGTTTTCAGCCCCAGCATTTT
j_gene: TRBJ2-2; d_gene: -; v_gene: TRBV25-1; abundance: -; CDR3aa: CASSGLAAGELFF; CDR3nt: TGTGCCAGCAGTGGTCTGGCGGCCGGGGAGCTGTTTTTT
j_gene: TRBJ1-5; d_gene: TRBD1; v_gene: TRBV12-3/TRBV12-4; abundance: -; CDR3aa: CASSPRDRGGQPQHF; CDR3nt: TGTGCCAGCAGTCCCCGGGACAGGGGAGGTCAGCCCCAGCATTTT
j_gene: TRBJ2-6; d_gene: -; v_gene: TRBV12-3/TRBV12-4; abundance: many; CDR3aa: CASSDRLYSGANVLTF; CDR3nt: TGTGCCAGCAGTGACAGGTTATACTCTGGGGCCAACGTCCTGACTTTC
j_gene: TRBJ2-7; d_gene: -; v_gene: TRBV5-1; abundance: -; CDR3aa: CASSSGAVTVGEQYF; CDR3nt: TGCGCCAGCAGCAGTGGGGCGGTTACTGTCGGGGAGCAGTACTTC
j_gene: TRBJ2-2; d_gene: -; v_gene: TRBV19; abundance: few; CDR3aa: CASSIGLRGVSGELFF; CDR3nt: TGTGCCAGTAGTATCGGACTAAGGGGCGTCTCCGGGGAGCTGTTTTTT
j_gene: TRBJ2-7; d_gene: TRBD1; v_gene: TRBV27; abundance: few; CDR3aa: CASSETGGHEQYF; CDR3nt: TGTGCCAGCAGCGAGACAGGGGGGCACGAGCAGTACTTC
j_gene: TRBJ2-5; d_gene: -; v_gene: TRBV9; abundance: few; CDR3aa: CASSVGTGETQYF; CDR3nt: TGTGCCAGCAGCGTAGGGACGGGAGAGACCCAGTACTTC
j_gene: TRBJ2-7; d_gene: -; v_gene: TRBV20-1; abundance: -; CDR3aa: CSAGGRTFTYEQYF; CDR3nt: TGCAGTGCTGGTGGACGGACCTTCACCTACGAGCAGTACTTC
j_gene: TRBJ2-7; d_gene: TRBD1; v_gene: TRBV7-9; abundance: many; CDR3aa: CASSLSGQGREQYF; CDR3nt: TGTGCCAGCAGCTTATCGGGACAGGGTCGCGAGCAGTACTTC
j_gene: TRBJ2-2; d_gene: -; v_gene: TRBV5-4; abundance: -; CDR3aa: CASSLNGGLSGPLTGELFF; CDR3nt: TGTGCCAGCAGCTTGAACGGAGGACTAAGCGGTCCCCTCACCGGGGAGCTGTTTTTT
j_gene: TRBJ2-5; d_gene: TRBD2; v_gene: TRBV27; abundance: -; CDR3aa: CASRPGLALGETQYF; CDR3nt: TGTGCCAGCAGACCGGGACTAGCGTTAGGAGAGACCCAGTACTTC
j_gene: TRBJ2-4; d_gene: -; v_gene: TRBV19; abundance: many; CDR3aa: CASTTFGTNRNIQYF; CDR3nt: TGTGCCAGTACAACTTTCGGGACAAACAGGAACATTCAGTACTTC
j_gene: TRBJ2-1; d_gene: TRBD2; v_gene: TRBV5-1; abundance: -; CDR3aa: CASSSKLGLQADRSEQFF; CDR3nt: TGCGCCAGCAGCTCTAAATTGGGACTACAAGCCGATCGTAGTGAGCAGTTCTTC
j_gene: TRBJ1-2; d_gene: -; v_gene: TRBV7-2; abundance: few; CDR3aa: CASSLVSSYYGYTF; CDR3nt: TGTGCCAGCAGCTTAGTATCCAGCTACTATGGCTACACCTTC
j_gene: TRBJ2-7; d_gene: -; v_gene: TRBV5-1; abundance: few; CDR3aa: CASSPDGGEQYF; CDR3nt: TGCGCCAGCAGCCCGGACGGGGGTGAGCAGTACTTC